A selection of T cell receptor beta chains follows, all from one sample in a study of blood T cell repertoires in COVID-19. The method was immunoSEQ multiplex PCR; TCRdb's version includes in-frame clones alone and lacks a portion of them. The table has 130,000 to 150,000 clones, 84% seen once. Sequencing was carried out using peripheral blood. Source of these receptors: a human donor in a cohort sampled during active COVID-19. Both conserved end residues are part of each CDR3. The D gene is left open where the match is weak. Expanded clones get a size class; other rows say once, few or many, or leave the size out.

j_call: TRBJ1-6
v_call: TRBV11-2
d_call: NA
clone_size: NA
cdr3_aa: CASSLRQLANSERSSPLHF
cdr3_nt: TGTGCCAGCAGCTTAAGGCAGTTGGCGAATTCGGAGAGGTCTTCACCCCTCCACTTT

j_call: TRBJ1-2
v_call: TRBV6-5
d_call: NA
clone_size: NA
cdr3_aa: CASRATGVSGYTF
cdr3_nt: TGTGCCAGCAGGGCGACAGGCGTGAGCGGCTACACCTTC

j_call: TRBJ1-1
v_call: TRBV4-3
d_call: NA
clone_size: few
cdr3_aa: CASSQALRVSEAFF
cdr3_nt: TGCGCCAGCAGCCAAGCACTCAGGGTGTCTGAAGCTTTCTTT

j_call: TRBJ2-5
v_call: TRBV7-2
d_call: NA
clone_size: NA
cdr3_aa: CASSLVQVLQGAQYF
cdr3_nt: TGTGCCAGCAGCTTAGTCCAAGTCCTCCAAGGGGCCCAGTACTTC

j_call: TRBJ2-1
v_call: TRBV6-6
d_call: NA
clone_size: NA
cdr3_aa: CASSYSKGVDMNEQFF
cdr3_nt: TGTGCCAGCAGTTACTCAAAGGGGGTTGATATGAATGAGCAGTTCTTC

j_call: TRBJ2-5
v_call: TRBV5-4
d_call: NA
clone_size: NA
cdr3_aa: CASGAGLLEKETQYF
cdr3_nt: TGTGCCAGCGGCGCGGGTTTGCTAGAAAAAGAGACCCAGTACTTC

j_call: TRBJ1-3
v_call: TRBV18
d_call: TRBD1
clone_size: NA
cdr3_aa: CASSDRTGGNSGNTIYF
cdr3_nt: TGTGCCAGCTCAGATCGGACAGGGGGCAACTCTGGAAACACCATATATTTT

j_call: TRBJ2-3
v_call: TRBV7-3
d_call: NA
clone_size: NA
cdr3_aa: CASSRVTQYF
cdr3_nt: TGTGCCAGCAGCCGTGTCACGCAGTATTTT

j_call: TRBJ1-2
v_call: TRBV5-4
d_call: NA
clone_size: NA
cdr3_aa: CASSLDAGPNYGYTF
cdr3_nt: TGTGCCAGCAGCTTGGATGCAGGCCCTAACTATGGCTACACCTTC

j_call: TRBJ2-4
v_call: TRBV6-2/TRBV6-3
d_call: TRBD1
clone_size: NA
cdr3_aa: CASSYSMGQGAGGNIQYF
cdr3_nt: TGTGCCAGCAGTTACTCGATGGGACAGGGGGCTGGTGGAAACATTCAGTACTTC

j_call: TRBJ2-5
v_call: TRBV15
d_call: NA
clone_size: NA
cdr3_aa: CATTTRDKFVETQYF
cdr3_nt: TGTGCCACCACAACCCGGGACAAGTTCGTGGAGACCCAGTACTTC

j_call: TRBJ1-2
v_call: TRBV3-1/TRBV3-2
d_call: NA
clone_size: few
cdr3_aa: CASRPSGGVGYGYTF
cdr3_nt: TGTGCCAGCAGGCCGTCGGGGGGCGTAGGCTATGGCTACACCTTC

j_call: TRBJ1-6
v_call: TRBV9
d_call: NA
clone_size: NA
cdr3_aa: CASSVGRDSPLHF
cdr3_nt: TGTGCCAGCAGCGTAGGGAGGGACTCACCCCTCCACTTT

j_call: TRBJ2-1
v_call: TRBV18
d_call: TRBD1
clone_size: NA
cdr3_aa: CASSRDRVDEQFF
cdr3_nt: TGTGCCAGCTCACGGGACAGGGTGGATGAGCAGTTCTTC

j_call: TRBJ2-7
v_call: TRBV9
d_call: NA
clone_size: NA
cdr3_aa: CASSVGHAYEQYF
cdr3_nt: TGTGCCAGCAGCGTAGGACACGCCTACGAGCAGTACTTC

j_call: TRBJ2-6
v_call: TRBV14
d_call: NA
clone_size: NA
cdr3_aa: CASSRHSGANVLTF
cdr3_nt: TGTGCCAGCAGCCGACACTCTGGGGCCAACGTCCTGACTTTC

j_call: TRBJ1-1
v_call: TRBV5-5
d_call: TRBD1
clone_size: NA
cdr3_aa: CASSLTGVPEAFF
cdr3_nt: TGTGCCAGCAGCTTGACAGGGGTTCCTGAAGCTTTCTTT

j_call: TRBJ2-7
v_call: TRBV5-1
d_call: NA
clone_size: NA
cdr3_aa: CASSLHYRLYEQYF
cdr3_nt: TGCGCCAGCAGCCTCCACTATCGCCTCTACGAGCAGTACTTC

j_call: TRBJ1-2
v_call: TRBV7-2
d_call: TRBD1
clone_size: NA
cdr3_aa: CASSLARTGGGNGYTF
cdr3_nt: TGTGCCAGCAGCTTAGCGCGGACAGGGGGCGGAAATGGCTACACCTTC